Listed below are T cell receptor beta chains from one sample, sequenced in a study of blood T cell repertoires in COVID-19. The protocol was immunoSEQ multiplex PCR, while the TCRdb copy is restricted to in-frame clones and leaves out a portion. The sample holds around 61,000 clones, roughly 81% seen once. The source material was peripheral blood. The receptors here all came from a man at least 80 years old with acute or convalescent COVID-19. Both conserved end residues are part of each CDR3. The D gene is left open where the match is weak. For some rows the clone size is stated as once, few or many, or as a class when expanded; others skip it.

d_call j_call clone_size v_call cdr3_nt cdr3_aa
. TRBJ2-1 . TRBV23-1 TGCGCCAGCCCTCGCTGTGGGCCCATGAGCTCCTACAATGAGCAGTTCTTC CASPRCGPMSSYNEQFF
TRBD1 TRBJ2-2 . TRBV28 TGTGCCAGCAGTACAACCTCGACAGGGGGCGACACCGGGGAGCTGTTTTTT CASSTTSTGGDTGELFF
. TRBJ1-1 . TRBV5-4 TGTGCCAGCAGCACCTCCAAGGGGCTCACTGAAGCTTTCTTT CASSTSKGLTEAFF
. TRBJ1-6 few TRBV19 TGTGCCAGTAGTGTGTCTCGGGGAGATAATTCACCCCTCCACTTT CASSVSRGDNSPLHF
. TRBJ1-2 once TRBV4-1 TGCGCCAGCAGCCTGCTACAGGGTGATGGCTACACCTTC CASSLLQGDGYTF
. TRBJ2-1 . TRBV7-3 TGTGCCAGCAGCTTCGAGTTCAATGAGCAGTTCTTC CASSFEFNEQFF
TRBD1 TRBJ1-2 . TRBV7-9 TGTGCCAGCAGCCGACCTACAGGGGGAACCTATGGCTACACCTTC CASSRPTGGTYGYTF
. TRBJ2-3 . TRBV19 TGTGCCAGTAGCACGAGCTTGGATACGCAGTATTTT CASSTSLDTQYF
. TRBJ1-5 . TRBV5-8 TGTGCCAGCAGCCCACTAGGGGGGGGACCTTTCCAGCCCCAGCATTTT CASSPLGGGPFQPQHF
. TRBJ1-3 . TRBV11-2 TGTGCCAGCAGCCGCGCGACCGGGGGAAACACCATATATTTT CASSRATGGNTIYF
. TRBJ2-2 . TRBV19 TGTGCCAGTAGTATCCTGGGGCTCGGTGGGGAGCTGTTTTTT CASSILGLGGELFF
TRBD2 TRBJ2-3 . TRBV9 TGTGCCAGCAGCGCTTCGCTCGGGACTAGCGGGAAGAGAGATACGCAGTATTTT CASSASLGTSGKRDTQYF
TRBD1 TRBJ1-5 . TRBV19 TGTGCCACTTCAACCACAGGGGGCAATCAGCCCCAGCATTTT CATSTTGGNQPQHF
TRBD1 TRBJ2-2 few TRBV3-1/TRBV3-2 TGTGCCAGCAGCAGACAGGGTCACACCGGGGAGCTGTTTTTT CASSRQGHTGELFF
TRBD1 TRBJ2-7 . TRBV5-4 TGTGCCAGCAGCTTCTTCCGAGGACAGGGGGTTCCCTACGAGCAGTACTTC CASSFFRGQGVPYEQYF
TRBD2 TRBJ2-7 . TRBV28 TGTGCCAGCAGAACTAGCGACTACGAGCAGTACTTC CASRTSDYEQYF
TRBD2 TRBJ2-7 many TRBV6-2/TRBV6-3 TGTGCCAGCAGTTCAAGACTAGCGGGCCTTACCTACGAGCAGTACTTC CASSSRLAGLTYEQYF
. TRBJ2-1 . TRBV5-6 TGTGCCAGCAGCCGTCGACTAGGGCGGAACACCTACAATGAGCAGTTCTTC CASSRRLGRNTYNEQFF
. TRBJ2-4 . TRBV7-6 TGTGCCAGCAGCGTAGGGCTCCACCGAGGTGTAGCCAAAAACATTCAGTACTTC CASSVGLHRGVAKNIQYF
. TRBJ1-3 . TRBV2 TGTGCCAGCAGTGAATTCGGACAGGGAAACACCATATATTTT CASSEFGQGNTIYF
TRBD1 TRBJ2-2 . TRBV7-3 TGTGCCAGCAGCTGGACAGGGTCCGGGGAGCTGTTTTTT CASSWTGSGELFF
TRBD2 TRBJ2-2 . TRBV4-2 TGTGCCAGCAGCGATAGCGGGAGGGCCGACACCGGGGAGCTGTTTTTT CASSDSGRADTGELFF
. TRBJ1-2 . TRBV19 TGTGCCAGTAGGGAGACAGCTATTTATAACTATGGCTACACCTTC CASRETAIYNYGYTF
. TRBJ1-3 . TRBV5-5 TGTGCCAGCAGCTGGGACATATCTGGAAACACCATATATTTT CASSWDISGNTIYF
. TRBJ1-1 . TRBV19 TGTGCCACCAGGGACACAATCACTGAAGCTTTCTTT CATRDTITEAFF
. TRBJ1-4 . TRBV6-6 TGTGCCAGCAGTTCGACCGGGGGGTTAGGAGAAAAACTGTTTTTT CASSSTGGLGEKLFF
. TRBJ2-1 . TRBV28 TGTGCCAGCAGTTTGACAGAATCGTGGGGTGAGCAGTTCTTC CASSLTESWGEQFF
. TRBJ1-1 few TRBV30 TGTGCCTGGAGCCGGGAGAACACTGAAGCTTTCTTT CAWSRENTEAFF
. TRBJ1-6 . TRBV3-1/TRBV3-2 TGTGCCAGCAGCCAAGGGCAGGGGTCATCACCCCTCCACTTT CASSQGQGSSPLHF
TRBD1 TRBJ1-5 . TRBV19 TGTGCCAGCGAGTATCGACAGGGGACCGGTCAGCCCCAGCATTTT CASEYRQGTGQPQHF
. TRBJ1-3 . TRBV9 TGTGCCAGCAGCGTAGCGGCGGGGGCTGGAAACACCATATATTTT CASSVAAGAGNTIYF
TRBD2 TRBJ2-5 . TRBV5-6 TGTGCCAGCAGCTACGGACTAGCGACAGAGACCCAGTACTTC CASSYGLATETQYF
TRBD1 TRBJ1-1 . TRBV7-2 TGTGCCAGCAGCGCATGGACAGGGGTGAACACTGAAGCTTTCTTT CASSAWTGVNTEAFF